This T cell receptor (beta chain) was captured by sequencing in a study of cytomegalovirus exposure and HLA in healthy donors. Likely unrecorded immune exposures existed in these nominally healthy donors. Germline CDR1 is SGHTA and CDR2 is FQGNSA. The CDR3 length is 15 residues. The ends lost 5 bases at V and 3 bases at J; junction bases unmatched: 8. The PCR contained 60 Vbeta and 13 Jbeta primers. The repertoire was sequenced with immunoSEQ multiplex PCR; TCRdb's copy has only in-frame clones and lacks some. The sample includes approximately 140,000 clones, 78% seen only once; the top ten take about 1.8%. This clone came up a few times.

The V call is TRBV7-2, the J call TRBJ2-7; 9 bases fit TRBD1. Specimen: PBMCs. The clonotype was recovered from a woman aged 40 to 50 in good health and CMV-seronegative. This chain's CDR3 is CASSRTAGQGYEQYF. The CDR3 nucleotides are TGTGCCAGCAGCCGAACTGCGGGACAGGGCTACGAGCAGTACTTC.